Listed below are T cell receptor beta chains from one sample, sequenced in a study of CD8 T cells in Susac syndrome. Using its own MiXCR run on the immunoSEQ multiplex PCR reads, TCRdb lists one record per CDR3 protein. Of about 190,000 distinct CDR3 sequences in the sample, 95% were seen once. Sequencing used CD8+ T cells from PBMCs. All receptors come from a human donor with Susac syndrome. CDR3s include the opening cysteine and the closing phenylalanine or tryptophan. A D gene is named only where the DNA matches it firmly. Clone sizes are given selectively: once, few, many, or a class where the clone is expanded.

-	TRBV7-8	-	TRBJ1-3	TGTGCCAGCAGCTTAGGGAGGGCTGGAAACACCATATATTTT	CASSLGRAGNTIYF
-	TRBV20-1	once	TRBJ1-1	TGCAGTGCTAGAGATGGAGGGAGGGACACTGAAGCTTTCTTT	CSARDGGRDTEAFF
-	TRBV15	-	TRBJ2-5	TGTGCCACCAGCTCCCGGAGGAACCAAGAGACCCAGTACTTC	CATSSRRNQETQYF
TRBD2	TRBV20-1	-	TRBJ2-7	TGCAGTGCTTCGGGGGGGAGCTCCTACGAGCAGTACTTC	CSASGGSSYEQYF
-	TRBV27	-	TRBJ1-1	TGTGCCAGCAGTTTTAACGGGGTTCGACGGAACACTGAAGCTTTCTTT	CASSFNGVRRNTEAFF
TRBD1	TRBV7-8	once	TRBJ1-5	TGTGCCAGCAGCTACCGGGACAGGCTCGAGTTTCAGCCCCAGCATTTT	CASSYRDRLEFQPQHF
-	TRBV11-2	-	TRBJ1-1	TGTGCCAGCAGCCTGGACGGACGGTACACTGAAGCTTTCTTT	CASSLDGRYTEAFF
-	TRBV6-6	-	TRBJ1-1	TGTGCCAGCAGTTACCCTTCCCAGGGTCGGAACACTGAAGCTTTCTTT	CASSYPSQGRNTEAFF
TRBD1	TRBV24-1	-	TRBJ2-3	TGTGCCACCAGTGCCGGACAGGGGAAAGATACGCAGTATTTT	CATSAGQGKDTQYF
-	TRBV13	-	TRBJ2-3	TGTGCCAGCAGCCAGACCGGGACTAGCACAGATACGCAGTATTTT	CASSQTGTSTDTQYF
TRBD1	TRBV19	once	TRBJ2-3	TGTGCCAGCAGCTTAGGACAGGTGGCAGATACGCAGTATTTT	CASSLGQVADTQYF
-	TRBV3-1	-	TRBJ2-6	TGTGCCAGCAGCCAGGACATAACTGGGGCCAACGTCCTGACTTTC	CASSQDITGANVLTF
TRBD1	TRBV5-1	-	TRBJ2-2	TGCGCCAGCAGCTTGTCAGGACAGGCCCCCGGGGAGCTGTTTTTT	CASSLSGQAPGELFF
-	TRBV14	-	TRBJ2-7	TGTGCCAGCAGCCAAGTTCGCAGACTCAAAATCTACGAGCAGTACTTC	CASSQVRRLKIYEQYF
TRBD1	TRBV9	-	TRBJ1-2	TGTGCCAGCCCCCCTGACCGGGACAGGCACTATGGCTACACCTTC	CASPPDRDRHYGYTF
TRBD1	TRBV12-3/TRBV12-4	-	TRBJ1-2	TGTGCCAGCAGTCCGCGGACAGGGTACTATGGCTACACCTTC	CASSPRTGYYGYTF
-	TRBV9	-	TRBJ1-5	TGTGCCAGCGGCAGTAGCAATCAGCCCCAGCATTTT	CASGSSNQPQHF
-	TRBV28	-	TRBJ2-7	TGTGCCAGCAGTCCCGTGGGGGCGGGGGACTCCTACGAGCAGTACTTC	CASSPVGAGDSYEQYF
-	TRBV5-1	once	TRBJ1-3	TGCGCCAGCAGCGGGGAGGGCTCTGGAAACACCATATATTTT	CASSGEGSGNTIYF
-	TRBV28	-	TRBJ2-7	TGTGCCAGCAGTTTAGAGGTGGACAGAGCACAGCAGTACTTC	CASSLEVDRAQQYF
TRBD1	TRBV15	-	TRBJ2-7	TGTGCCACCAGCAGAGATAGGACAGGGGATACGTACTTC	CATSRDRTGDTYF
-	TRBV9	-	TRBJ2-1	TGTGCCAGCGGAGCCTCCCTAAGCTCCTACAATGAGCAGTTCTTC	CASGASLSSYNEQFF
TRBD2	TRBV7-2	-	TRBJ2-5	TGTGCCAGTCGGTGGGGACTAGCGGGGGCCCAAGAGACCCAGTACTTC	CASRWGLAGAQETQYF
-	TRBV20-1	-	TRBJ1-2	TGCAGTGCTTGGGGGGAAGGCTACACCTTC	CSAWGEGYTF
-	TRBV30	-	TRBJ2-5	TGTGCCTGGACGGGGGACGGAGAGACCCAGTACTTC	CAWTGDGETQYF
-	TRBV20-1	-	TRBJ1-2	TGCAGTGCTAGTACCCCGGGCCCGGAGGTCTATGGCTACACCTTC	CSASTPGPEVYGYTF
TRBD2	TRBV7-2	-	TRBJ2-4	TGTGCCAGCAGACTCGGGGGGGAAAACATTCAGTACTTC	CASRLGGENIQYF